This T cell receptor (beta chain) was retrieved from a study of T-cell memory formation after mild COVID-19. In the study overall: Clusters of TCRs were largely donor specific. Study-level results: Memory cells collected pre-infection included some clones that later responded, suggesting cross-reactive memory joined. Chiefly within CM and EM were the contracting CD4+ clones; CD8+ ones were within EMRA.

A 5'RACE reaction primed in the constant segment made cDNA libraries of TCR alpha and TCR beta, and these carried sample barcodes and UMIs. TCRdb called the 5' RACE reads again in MiXCR, with one record for every CDR3 protein. The sample holds under 15,000 distinct CDR3 sequences, 15% to 20% seen once. With V trimmed by 5 bases and J by 5 bases, 10 bases remained unmatched. The CDR3 covers 15 residues. Germline V gives CDR1 SGHAT, CDR2 FQNNGV. Points on this clonotype: The antigen remains unidentified.

The sequenced sample was PBMCs or a T cell subset sorted from them (not recorded which). The rearrangement joins TRBV11-2 to TRBJ2-3, with 7 bases that match TRBD2. The TCR sequence derives from a man aged 18 to 29 who had mild COVID-19 (a few samples of this study predate the infection). Cell type and time point are not known. The DNA of the CDR3 is TGTGCCAGCAGCCCCACGGCGGGGGAGGGAGATACGCAGTATTTT. Its protein product is CASSPTAGEGDTQYF. The variable domain in full, completed from reference TRBV11-2 and TRBJ2-3, reads EAGVAQSPRYKIIEKRQSVAFWCNPISGHATLYWYQQILGQGPKLLIQFQNNGVVDDSQLPKDRFSAERLKGVDSTLKIQPAKLEDSAVYLCASSPTAGEGDTQYFGPGTRLTVL.